This TCR beta chain was identified in a study of cytomegalovirus exposure and HLA in healthy donors. Whole-study findings and limits: One later analysis reportedly identified an Asian-associated ancestry cluster that showed fewer N-insertions than the 666-donor mean. Sequencing artifact likely explains a cluster of highly shared sequence variants.

Researchers ran the PCR with 60 Vbeta and 13 Jbeta primers. Clones were sequenced by immunoSEQ multiplex PCR, and TCRdb holds only the in-frame ones, with some missing. The sample holds about 190,000 clones, around 84% seen once. With respect to this clone: Antigen unknown.

Sequencing used PBMCs. The receptor's source is a man in his forties in good health and CMV-seropositive.

The CDR3 DNA reads TGTGCCAGCTCACTACCATTTTGGACAGCACAATACTATGGCTACACCTTC. It translates to CASSLPFWTAQYYGYTF. This chain uses TRBV18 with TRBJ1-2; possible D gene TRBD1, 6 bases. Per germline, CDR1 KGHSH and CDR2 LQKENI. The CDR3 has 17 amino acids. Trimming removed 4 bases from V and 3 bases from J, with 21 bases in between.